This T cell receptor beta chain emerged from a study of blood T cell repertoires in COVID-19. Under the authors' procedure: Estimation of nucleated cell counts was performed using reference gene primer amplification. Generated by immunoSEQ multiplex PCR, the TCRdb table keeps only in-frame clones and is missing some. V and J calls and clone size are copied from that table; D and trimming were computed from the DNA. The sample comprises about 190,000 clones, approximately 79% of which are singletons, and 26% rests with the top ten. The J segment lost 2 bases and the V segment lost 8 bases, leaving 2 bases of the junction unmatched. CDR3 length equals 13 residues. Germline CDR1 and CDR2: SNHLY and FYNNEI.

The sequenced material came from peripheral blood. V gene TRBV2 combines with J gene TRBJ2-5; TRBD2 agrees at 10 bases. The sequence was collected from a woman in her sixties or seventies with acute or convalescent COVID-19. CDR3 sequence: CASQREGQETQYF. The CDR3 DNA reads TGTGCCAGCCAGCGGGAGGGACAAGAGACCCAGTACTTC.